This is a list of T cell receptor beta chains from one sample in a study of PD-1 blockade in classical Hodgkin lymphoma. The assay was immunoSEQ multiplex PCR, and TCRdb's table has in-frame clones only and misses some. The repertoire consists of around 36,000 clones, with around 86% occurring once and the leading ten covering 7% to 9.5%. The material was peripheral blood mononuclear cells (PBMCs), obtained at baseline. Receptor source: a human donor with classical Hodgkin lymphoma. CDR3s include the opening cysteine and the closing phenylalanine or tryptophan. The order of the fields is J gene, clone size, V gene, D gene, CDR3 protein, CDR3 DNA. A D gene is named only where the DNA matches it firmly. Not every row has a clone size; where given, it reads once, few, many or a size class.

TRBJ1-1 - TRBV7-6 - CASINMGTRDEAFF TGTGCCAGCATCAACATGGGGACCAGGGATGAAGCTTTCTTT
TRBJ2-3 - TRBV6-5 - CASSSALLDTQYF TGTGCCAGCAGTTCCGCTCTGCTAGATACGCAGTATTTT
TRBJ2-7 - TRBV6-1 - CASSRRDGSYEQYF TGTGCCAGCAGTCGCCGGGACGGCTCCTACGAGCAGTACTTC
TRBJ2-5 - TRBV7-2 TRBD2 CASSLEGLAFETQYF TGTGCCAGCAGCTTAGAGGGACTAGCGTTTGAGACCCAGTACTTC
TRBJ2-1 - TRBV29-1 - CSFPIINEQFF TGCAGCTTCCCCATAATTAATGAGCAGTTCTTC
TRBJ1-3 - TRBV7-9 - CASSLSGNTIYF TGTGCCAGCAGCTTGAGTGGAAACACCATATATTTT
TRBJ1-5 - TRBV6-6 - CASSYGREGNQPQHF TGTGCCAGCAGTTACGGCAGGGAAGGCAATCAGCCCCAGCATTTT
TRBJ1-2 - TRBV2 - CASSGATGGGYTF TGTGCCAGCAGTGGGGCCACCGGGGGTGGCTACACCTTC
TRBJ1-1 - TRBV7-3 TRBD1 CASSPTGVNAEAFF TGTGCCAGCAGCCCCACAGGGGTCAACGCTGAAGCTTTCTTT
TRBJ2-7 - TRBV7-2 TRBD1 CASSSSGTGGSYEQYF TGTGCCAGCAGCTCATCCGGGACAGGGGGGTCCTACGAGCAGTACTTC
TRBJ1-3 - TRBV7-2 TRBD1 CASSLISAPRGSRENTIYF TGTGCCAGCAGCTTAATATCTGCCCCCAGGGGGTCGCGAGAAAACACCATATATTTT
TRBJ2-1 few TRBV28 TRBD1 CASSETGGAINEQFF TGTGCCAGCAGCGAAACAGGGGGCGCGATCAATGAGCAGTTCTTC
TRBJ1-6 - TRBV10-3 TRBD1 CAISVDRGKSYNSPLHF TGTGCCATCAGTGTTGACAGGGGGAAATCCTATAATTCACCCCTCCACTTT
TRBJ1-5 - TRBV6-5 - CASSLYRYSNQPQHF TGTGCCAGCAGTTTATACAGATATAGCAATCAGCCCCAGCATTTT
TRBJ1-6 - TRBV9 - CASGLHSSYNSPLHF TGTGCCAGCGGATTACATAGCTCCTATAATTCACCCCTCCACTTT
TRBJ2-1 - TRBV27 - CASSFRGIDEQFF TGTGCCAGCAGTTTTCGGGGGATCGATGAGCAGTTCTTC
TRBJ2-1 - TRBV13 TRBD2 CASSPLAGDNEQFF TGTGCCAGCAGCCCCCTAGCGGGGGACAATGAGCAGTTCTTC
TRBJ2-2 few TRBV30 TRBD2 CAWSAGTSGAGELFF TGTGCCTGGAGTGCCGGGACTAGCGGGGCCGGGGAGCTGTTTTTT
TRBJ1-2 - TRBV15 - CATSRLGVNYGYTF TGTGCCACCAGCAGATTGGGGGTTAACTATGGCTACACCTTC
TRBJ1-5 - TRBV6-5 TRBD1 CASSRQGTSQPQHF TGTGCCAGCAGCCGACAGGGTACATCTCAGCCCCAGCATTTT
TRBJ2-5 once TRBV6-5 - CASSYGQSTQYF TGTGCCAGCAGTTACGGGCAGTCGACCCAGTACTTC
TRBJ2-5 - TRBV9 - CASSVGGIMEETQYF TGTGCCAGCAGCGTAGGTGGGATTATGGAGGAGACCCAGTACTTC
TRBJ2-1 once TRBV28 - CASSTDPGVEQFF TGTGCCAGCAGTACGGACCCGGGGGTTGAGCAGTTCTTC
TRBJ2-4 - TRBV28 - CASSLSPLPARIQYF TGTGCCAGCAGTTTGTCCCCCCTGCCGGCCCGCATTCAGTACTTC
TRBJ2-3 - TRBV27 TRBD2 CASSPLQSSGGTDTQYF TGTGCCAGCAGTCCGCTCCAATCTAGCGGGGGCACAGATACGCAGTATTTT
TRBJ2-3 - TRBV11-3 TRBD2 CASSLGGAAGIDTQYF TGTGCCAGCAGCCTCGGGGGGGCCGCAGGAATAGATACGCAGTATTTT
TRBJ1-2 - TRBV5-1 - CASREYSTSGYTF TGCGCCAGCAGGGAGTATAGTACATCCGGCTACACCTTC
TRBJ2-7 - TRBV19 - CASAQTRQGGEQYF TGTGCCAGTGCCCAAACCAGACAGGGAGGCGAGCAGTACTTC
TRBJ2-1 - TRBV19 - CASSTGLRRNEQFF TGTGCCAGTAGTACCGGACTACGGAGAAATGAGCAGTTCTTC
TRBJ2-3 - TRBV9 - CASSFWSDTDTQYF TGTGCCAGCAGCTTCTGGTCCGACACAGATACGCAGTATTTT